The rows below give T cell receptor beta chains drawn from one sample of a study of blood T cell repertoires in COVID-19. Here immunoSEQ multiplex PCR was the method, and the copy in TCRdb shows in-frame clones only, minus some. Of about 190,000 clones listed, around 89% were seen once; the top ten hold 0.62%. Specimen: peripheral blood. The receptors originated from a man aged 45-65 years with acute or convalescent COVID-19. Both conserved end residues are part of each CDR3. D genes are given only for firm matches. Not all rows give a size; the values are once, few, many and, for expanded clones, a class.

clone_size d_call j_call v_call cdr3_nt cdr3_aa
few TRBD2 TRBJ2-1 TRBV7-9 TGTGCCAGCAGCCTTAGACTAGCGGGGGACAATGAGCAGTTCTTC CASSLRLAGDNEQFF
. . TRBJ1-4 TRBV2 TGTGCCAGCAGTGAAAGGGGAACTAATGAAAAACTGTTTTTT CASSERGTNEKLFF
few . TRBJ2-1 TRBV27 TGTGCCAGCAGCAATCCCGGGAGATTCTCCTACAATGAGCAGTTCTTC CASSNPGRFSYNEQFF
. TRBD1 TRBJ2-5 TRBV7-8 TGTGCCAGCAGCCCGAGACAGGGTATAGGCGAGACCCAGTACTTC CASSPRQGIGETQYF
. TRBD1 TRBJ2-1 TRBV19 TGTGCCAGTACTCTAGGACAGGGAAGCAATGAGCAGTTCTTC CASTLGQGSNEQFF
few . TRBJ1-2 TRBV28 TGTGCCAGCAGTCCCCACGAAGGAGGCTATGGCTACACCTTC CASSPHEGGYGYTF
. TRBD2 TRBJ2-3 TRBV9 TGTGCCAGCAGCGTAGCTAGGCTAGCGGGATCCGCAGATACGCAGTATTTT CASSVARLAGSADTQYF
. . TRBJ2-2 TRBV27 TGTGCCAGCAGTTTATCTCAACTGGCCCGGGACGGGGAGCTGTTTTTT CASSLSQLARDGELFF
. . TRBJ2-5 TRBV20-1 TGCAGTGCTAGTCCGGGGGACGAGACCCAGTACTTC CSASPGDETQYF
. TRBD1 TRBJ2-7 TRBV6-5 TGTGCCAGCGGAAACAGGGGACAAGAGCAGTACTTC CASGNRGQEQYF
. TRBD1 TRBJ1-1 TRBV27 TGTGCCAGCATGGGACAGGGGGTCTCTGAAGCTTTCTTT CASMGQGVSEAFF
. TRBD2 TRBJ2-1 TRBV27 TGTGCCAGCACGGGGCGGGAGGGGAGCTCCTACAATGAGCAGTTCTTC CASTGREGSSYNEQFF
. . TRBJ2-6 TRBV28 TGTGCCAGCAGTCCGAGGGGGGGCCCCCTCTCTGGGGCCAACGTCCTGACTTTC CASSPRGGPLSGANVLTF
. . TRBJ1-3 TRBV28 TGTGCCAGCAGACAGGGTGGAAACACCATATATTTT CASRQGGNTIYF
. . TRBJ1-1 TRBV6-5 TGTGCCAGCAGTTACTCGGGAGGGTCTGAAGCTTTCTTT CASSYSGGSEAFF
. . TRBJ2-1 TRBV6-5 TGTGCCACCGGGAGCTCCTACAATGAGCAGTTCTTC CATGSSYNEQFF
. TRBD1 TRBJ2-7 TRBV9 TGTGCCAGCAGCAAGGGACAGGGGGCCGCTCCCTACGAGCAGTACTTC CASSKGQGAAPYEQYF
. . TRBJ1-5 TRBV2 TGTGCCAGCAGTGAGGGCAGAAAAGGGGCTCAGCCCCAGCATTTT CASSEGRKGAQPQHF
. TRBD2 TRBJ2-1 TRBV5-1 TGCGCCAGCAGCTTGGGTGGGGGGGGAAGTGAGCAGTTCTTC CASSLGGGGSEQFF
. . TRBJ1-5 TRBV7-2 TGTGCCAGCAGCTTCGACAGTAATCAGCCCCAGCATTTT CASSFDSNQPQHF
. TRBD1 TRBJ1-6 TRBV7-2 TGTGCCAGCAGAACATCGTGGGACAGGGCTTCACCCCTCCACTTT CASRTSWDRASPLHF
. TRBD1 TRBJ2-7 TRBV28 TGTGCCAGCAGGCCCCTGGACAGGAGCTCCTACGAGCAGTACTTC CASRPLDRSSYEQYF
. . TRBJ1-2 TRBV7-9 TGTGCCAGCAGCACCGTAGCGGGTGGCTACACCTTC CASSTVAGGYTF
. . TRBJ1-4 TRBV27 TGTGCCAGCAGTTTAGGGGGGGTTGAAAAACTGTTTTTT CASSLGGVEKLFF
. TRBD1 TRBJ1-5 TRBV5-1 TGCGCCAGCAGCTATAGGACAGGGGATCAGCCCCAGCATTTT CASSYRTGDQPQHF
. TRBD2 TRBJ2-2 TRBV10-3 TGTGCCATCAGTGAGTCGAGTGGGAGGGGCACCGGGGAGCTGTTTTTT CAISESSGRGTGELFF
. . TRBJ1-2 TRBV6-2/TRBV6-3 TGTGCCAGCAGTTACATCCCCGGCGACAAGGTTAACTATGGCTACACCTTC CASSYIPGDKVNYGYTF
. TRBD1 TRBJ2-5 TRBV7-9 TGTGCCAGCAGCCTCCAGGGGGACAGACAAGAGACCCAGTACTTC CASSLQGDRQETQYF
few . TRBJ2-3 TRBV30 TGTGCCTGGAGTTCTTTCAGGGGAACAGATACGCAGTATTTT CAWSSFRGTDTQYF
. . TRBJ1-6 TRBV19 TGTGCCAGTAGTATGTACGGTATTAATTCACCCCTCCACTTT CASSMYGINSPLHF
. . TRBJ2-3 TRBV28 TGTGCCAGCGGAGATCCCGGGACATCTAGCACAGATACGCAGTATTTT CASGDPGTSSTDTQYF
. TRBD1 TRBJ2-2 TRBV6-5 TGTGCCAGCACCGTACAGGGGCCCACCGGGGAGCTGTTTTTT CASTVQGPTGELFF
. TRBD1 TRBJ2-7 TRBV5-4 TGTGCCAGCAGCCCCAAGCAGGGACAGGGAATAGGCGGGGGATCCTACGAGCAGTACTTC CASSPKQGQGIGGGSYEQYF
. . TRBJ2-1 TRBV14 TGTGCCAGCAGCCAATTTCAGGGTTACAATGAGCAGTTCTTC CASSQFQGYNEQFF
. . TRBJ2-3 TRBV5-4 TGTGCCAGCAGCTTGATCGGGGTAGGTGCAAATACGCAGTATTTT CASSLIGVGANTQYF
once TRBD1 TRBJ1-2 TRBV19 TGTGCCAGTAGTCCCCCGGGACAGGATTTGAGTGACTATGGCTACACCTTC CASSPPGQDLSDYGYTF
once . TRBJ1-4 TRBV29-1 TGCAGCGTTGGGTCAGATGAAAAACTGTTTTTT CSVGSDEKLFF
. TRBD1 TRBJ1-6 TRBV7-2 TGTGCCAGCAGCTCGGACAGGGGCCCTTCACCCCTCCACTTT CASSSDRGPSPLHF
. TRBD1 TRBJ1-6 TRBV30 TGTGCCTGGAGAACAGGGGGTACGAATTCACCCCTCCACTTT CAWRTGGTNSPLHF
. . TRBJ2-2 TRBV6-5 TGTGCCAGCAGTTACTCCGCAGGGGTCCCCGGGGAGCTGTTTTTT CASSYSAGVPGELFF
. TRBD1 TRBJ1-5 TRBV10-3 TGTGCCATCAGTGGACAGGGTAGAAATCAGCCCCAGCATTTT CAISGQGRNQPQHF
. . TRBJ1-3 TRBV28 TGTGCCAGCTTTGTTCGCTCTGGAAACACCATATATTTT CASFVRSGNTIYF
. . TRBJ1-5 TRBV7-8 TGTGCCAGCAGTCTGGTGGCTGACAGCTACAATCAGCCCCAGCATTTT CASSLVADSYNQPQHF
. TRBD2 TRBJ2-1 TRBV5-1 TGCGCCAGCAGCACTGGTAGCGGGGGCCCCGGTGAGCAGTTCTTC CASSTGSGGPGEQFF
once TRBD1 TRBJ1-5 TRBV28 TGTGCCAGCGACAGGGTTCGCCAGCCCCAGCATTTT CASDRVRQPQHF
. TRBD1 TRBJ2-5 TRBV5-1 TGCGCCAGCAGCATTTGGACAGGGCAAGAGACCCAGTACTTC CASSIWTGQETQYF
. . TRBJ2-7 TRBV29-1 TGCAGCGTTGAAATCGGCGACAGCGGGTACGAGCAGTACTTC CSVEIGDSGYEQYF
. TRBD2 TRBJ2-3 TRBV9 TGTGCCAGCAGCCCGATGATGGGAAGCGGGAGATATACGCAGTATTTT CASSPMMGSGRYTQYF
. TRBD2 TRBJ2-7 TRBV28 TGTGCCAGCAGTTTAATCACGGGCGGGAGCTACGAGCAGTACTTC CASSLITGGSYEQYF
. . TRBJ1-5 TRBV2 TGTGCCAGCAGCGGAGGTTTGGAGCCCCAGCATTTT CASSGGLEPQHF
. . TRBJ1-1 TRBV7-9 TGTGCCAGCAGCTTACTGGGCTCGAACACTGAAGCTTTCTTT CASSLLGSNTEAFF
. . TRBJ1-2 TRBV15 TGTGCCACCAGCAGAGATCGCAGGGATGGCTACACCTTC CATSRDRRDGYTF
. . TRBJ2-1 TRBV28 TGTGCCAGCAACGACTACCCAGGCAATGAGCAGTTCTTC CASNDYPGNEQFF
. . TRBJ1-4 TRBV3-1/TRBV3-2 TGTGCCAGCAGTTACCGCTGGGTGGGCAGGGCGCCGAGACTGTTTTTT CASSYRWVGRAPRLFF
. TRBD2 TRBJ2-1 TRBV5-1 TGCGCCAGCAGCACCAGGACTAGCCCCAATGAGCAGTTCTTC CASSTRTSPNEQFF